This T cell receptor (beta chain) was recovered during a study of early T cells in non-severe SARS-CoV-2 infection. Study-level background: Sequencing was performed on bulk RNA from unsorted whole blood, leaving chains unpaired.

The CDR3 is 15 residues long. The germline V gene has CDR1 SGHRS and CDR2 YFSETQ. Deletions cut 0 bases from V and 1 base from J, with 10 bases between. Individual cDNA molecules received unique molecular identifiers. One entry per CDR3 protein results from TCRdb running MiXCR on the 5' RACE reads. This sample has approximately 120,000 distinct CDR3 sequences, with about 16% found just once. Source material: whole blood. The source is an adult who was a healthcare worker with PCR-confirmed SARS-CoV-2 infection or an uninfected control (not recorded which). The J gene is TRBJ1-1, the V gene TRBV5-1; perhaps TRBD1 as D (5 bases). The CDR3 bases are TGCGCCAGCAGCTTGGTGGCGACAGCGAACACTGAAGCTTTCTTT. It translates to CASSLVATANTEAFF.